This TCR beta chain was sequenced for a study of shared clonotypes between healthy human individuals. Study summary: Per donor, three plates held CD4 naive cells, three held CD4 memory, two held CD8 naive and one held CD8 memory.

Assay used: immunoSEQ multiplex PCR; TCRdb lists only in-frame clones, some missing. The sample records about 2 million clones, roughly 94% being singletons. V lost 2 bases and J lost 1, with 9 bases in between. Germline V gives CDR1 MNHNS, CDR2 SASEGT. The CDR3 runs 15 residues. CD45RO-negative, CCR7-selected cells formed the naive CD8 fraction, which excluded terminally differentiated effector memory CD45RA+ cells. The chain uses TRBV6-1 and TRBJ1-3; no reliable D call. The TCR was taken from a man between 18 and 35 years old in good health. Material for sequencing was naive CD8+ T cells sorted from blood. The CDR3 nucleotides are TGTGCCAGCAGTGAAAGCATAGCATCTGGAAACACCATATATTTT. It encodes CASSESIASGNTIYF.